This TCR beta chain is drawn from a study of blood T cell repertoires in COVID-19 (TCRdb year 2020). Describing the broader study: Samples from collaborators originated in the United States, Italy and Spain and spanned both the acute and convalescent phases of COVID-19. Deeply sampled blood TCRbeta repertoires from subjects exposed to, actively infected with, or recovered from COVID-19 were included in the dataset. Nearly every sample came with metadata listing a de-identified subject ID, COVID-19 status, age in years and sex. Samples came from the ongoing ImmuneRACE study (first 160 participants) plus 1,254 subjects from 6 global collaborators. The repertoires were released in a freely available public database intended as a resource for research on the immune response to SARS-CoV-2. The material from the prospective study consisted of cDNA or gDNA derived from T cells, B-cell-depleted T cells, or PBMCs. Where available, HLA class I and class II types were obtained from metadata supplied by the sample provider rather than from assay-based typing.

The study at large found these results: The amount of clinical and demographic metadata varied by source and participant and was provided uncurated.

Each collaborating institution followed its own protocols to collect whole blood in K2EDTA tubes. For TCRbeta analysis, collaborator samples were shipped as frozen whole blood, as isolated PBMCs, or as DNA extracted from either sample type. On this clone itself: There is no known antigen for this receptor. Per-base quality was not reported, and no clone a single base away is much larger than it.

The immunoSEQ Assay, a bias-controlled multiplex PCR, was used to amplify TCRbeta CDR3 regions from genomic DNA. The paper's processing steps were these. Nucleated cell counts per sample were estimated from amplification of reference gene primers within the assay. To quantify the absolute abundance of each unique TCRbeta CDR3 rearrangement, sequence reads were collapsed and filtered. For each sample, productive Simpson clonality was calculated by taking the square root of Simpson's diversity index across productive rearrangements. TCRdb limited this immuneACCESS table to in-frame rearrangements with V and J called. A share of clones is missing; checked studies link under half to unresolved V genes, and the rest is unexplained. That table gives V, J and clone size, and the DNA gave D and trimming. In all, the sample holds around 87,000 clones, and roughly 80% of those were seen once. Approximately 15% of the sample comes from the top ten.

V is reduced by 6 bases and J by 2 bases, leaving a spacing of 14 bases between them. The CDR3 starts with the cysteine, ends with the phenylalanine, and has 14 residues. This entry keeps only the CDR3 DNA: 42 bases, framed from base 1. CDR1 and CDR2 are read off the germline V gene as MNHEY and SVGAGI. The sequence was collected from a human donor in a cohort sampled during active COVID-19. Recombination joined TRBV6-5 with TRBJ2-7; TRBD1 could be the D gene, as 5 bases match. Sample: peripheral blood. The CDR3: CASRTASAPYEQYF. The sequenced DNA: TGTGCCAGCAGGACAGCTTCAGCCCCCTACGAGCAGTACTTC.